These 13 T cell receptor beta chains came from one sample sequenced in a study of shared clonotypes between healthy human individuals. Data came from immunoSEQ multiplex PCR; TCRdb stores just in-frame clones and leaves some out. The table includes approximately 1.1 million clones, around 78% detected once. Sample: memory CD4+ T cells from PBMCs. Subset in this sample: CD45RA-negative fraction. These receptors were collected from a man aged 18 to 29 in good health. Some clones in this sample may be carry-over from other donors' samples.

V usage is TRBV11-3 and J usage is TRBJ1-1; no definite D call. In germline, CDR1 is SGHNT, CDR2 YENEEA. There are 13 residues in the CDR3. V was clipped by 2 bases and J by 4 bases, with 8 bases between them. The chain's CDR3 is CASSLFGSTEAFF. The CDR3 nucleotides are TGTGCCAGCAGCTTATTCGGGAGCACTGAAGCTTTCTTT.

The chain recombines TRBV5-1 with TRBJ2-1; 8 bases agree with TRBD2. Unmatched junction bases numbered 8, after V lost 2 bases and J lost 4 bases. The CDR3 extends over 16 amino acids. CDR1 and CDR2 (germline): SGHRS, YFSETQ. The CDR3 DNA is TGCGCCAGCAGCTTACTAGCGGATACGTCTTACAATGAGCAGTTCTTC. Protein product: CASSLLADTSYNEQFF.

The CDR3 bases are TGTGCCAGCACCAGGCCTCAGGGAAATCGTTGGTTCTTT. Translating it yields CASTRPQGNRWFF. The chain has TRBV27 and TRBJ1-1, with a possible D match to TRBD1 (5 bases). Trimming removed 7 bases from V and 14 bases from J, with 23 bases in between. Germline CDR1 MNHEY, CDR2 SMNVEV (reference sequence). This CDR3 contains 13 residues.

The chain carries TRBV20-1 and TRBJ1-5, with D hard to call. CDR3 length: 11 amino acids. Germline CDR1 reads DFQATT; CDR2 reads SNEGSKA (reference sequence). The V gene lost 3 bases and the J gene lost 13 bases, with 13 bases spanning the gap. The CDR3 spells CSASARGLQHF. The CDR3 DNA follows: TGCAGTGCTAGTGCGCGGGGTTTACAGCATTTT.

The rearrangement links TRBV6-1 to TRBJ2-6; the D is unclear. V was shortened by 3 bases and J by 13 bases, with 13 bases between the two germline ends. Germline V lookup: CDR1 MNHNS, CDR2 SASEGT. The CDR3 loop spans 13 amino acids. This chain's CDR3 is CASSESHFLVLTF. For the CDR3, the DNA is TGTGCCAGCAGTGAGAGCCACTTTCTTGTCCTGACTTTC.

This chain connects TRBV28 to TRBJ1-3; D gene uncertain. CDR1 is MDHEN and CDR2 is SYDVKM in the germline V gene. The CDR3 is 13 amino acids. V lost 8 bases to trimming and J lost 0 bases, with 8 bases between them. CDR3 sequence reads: CASGQDSGNTIYF. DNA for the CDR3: TGTGCCAGCGGTCAAGACTCTGGAAACACCATATATTTT.

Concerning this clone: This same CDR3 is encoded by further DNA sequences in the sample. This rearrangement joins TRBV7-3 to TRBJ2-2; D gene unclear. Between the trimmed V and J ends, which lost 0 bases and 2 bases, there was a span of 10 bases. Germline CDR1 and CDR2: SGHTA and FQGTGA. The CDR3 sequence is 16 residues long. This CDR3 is CASSLTGGSNTGELFF. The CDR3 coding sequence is TGTGCCAGCAGCTTAACCGGCGGATCAAACACCGGGGAGCTGTTTTTT.

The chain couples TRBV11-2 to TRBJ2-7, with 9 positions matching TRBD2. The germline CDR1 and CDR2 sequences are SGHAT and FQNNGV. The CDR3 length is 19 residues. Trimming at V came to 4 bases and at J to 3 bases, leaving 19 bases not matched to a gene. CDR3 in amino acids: CASSYYRLISGRSLYEQYF. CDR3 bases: TGTGCCAGCAGCTATTACCGCCTAATCAGCGGGAGGAGTCTCTACGAGCAGTACTTC. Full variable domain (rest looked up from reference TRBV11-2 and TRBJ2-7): EAGVAQSPRYKIIEKRQSVAFWCNPISGHATLYWYQQILGQGPKLLIQFQNNGVVDDSQLPKDRFSAERLKGVDSTLKIQPAKLEDSAVYLCASSYYRLISGRSLYEQYFGPGTRLTVT.

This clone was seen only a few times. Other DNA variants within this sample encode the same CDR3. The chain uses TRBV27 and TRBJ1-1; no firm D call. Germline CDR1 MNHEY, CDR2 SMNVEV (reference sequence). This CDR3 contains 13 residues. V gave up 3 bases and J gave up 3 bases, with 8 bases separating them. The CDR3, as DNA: TGTGCCAGCAGTTTGGGTTCCCACACTGAAGCTTTCTTT. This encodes CASSLGSHTEAFF.

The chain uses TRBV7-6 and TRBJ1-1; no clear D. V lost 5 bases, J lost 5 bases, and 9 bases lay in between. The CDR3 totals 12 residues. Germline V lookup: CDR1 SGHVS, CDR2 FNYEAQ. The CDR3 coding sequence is TGTGCCAGCAGCGACCACACGACTGAAGCTTTCTTT. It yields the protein CASSDHTTEAFF.

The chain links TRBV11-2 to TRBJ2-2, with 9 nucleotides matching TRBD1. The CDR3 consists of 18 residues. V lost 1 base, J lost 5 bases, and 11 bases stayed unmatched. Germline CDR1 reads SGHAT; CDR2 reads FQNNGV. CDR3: CASSLVGQGYAYTGELFF. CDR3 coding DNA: TGTGCCAGCAGCTTAGTGGGACAGGGTTATGCTTATACCGGGGAGCTGTTTTTT.

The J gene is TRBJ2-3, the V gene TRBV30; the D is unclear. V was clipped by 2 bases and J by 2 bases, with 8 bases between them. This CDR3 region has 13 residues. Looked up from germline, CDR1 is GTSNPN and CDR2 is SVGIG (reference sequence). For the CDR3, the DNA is TGTGCCTGGAGTTTCTCTCACACAGATACGCAGTATTTT. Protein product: CAWSFSHTDTQYF.

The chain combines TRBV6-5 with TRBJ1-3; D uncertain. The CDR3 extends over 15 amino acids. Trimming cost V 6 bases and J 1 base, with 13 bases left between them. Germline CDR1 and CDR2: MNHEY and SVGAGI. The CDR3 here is CASSSPLVSGNTIYF. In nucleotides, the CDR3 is TGTGCCAGCAGCTCCCCCCTGGTATCTGGAAACACCATATATTTT.